The 3 T cell receptor beta chains given below trace back to one sample, sequenced in a study of T cells after yellow fever vaccination. One entry per CDR3 protein, called by TCRdb with MiXCR from the 5' RACE reads. The repertoire has around 610,000 distinct CDR3 sequences, about 14% of them found once; the top ten carry over 11%. This specimen consisted of PBMCs, obtained on the day of the yellow fever booster vaccination. These receptors all come from a young man who received the YFV17D yellow fever vaccine.

This clonotype was found once. The CDR3 loop reads CASSGPGTDTQYF. The DNA for the CDR3 is TGTGCCAGCAGCGGCCCCGGGACAGATACGCAGTATTTT. The J gene is TRBJ2-3, the V gene TRBV7-3; the D is unclear. This CDR3 contains 13 residues. Germline V CDR1 and CDR2: SGHTA, FQGTGA. The ends were cut back, 5 bases at V and 3 bases at J, with 9 bases in the middle.

The chain recombines TRBV10-3 with TRBJ2-5; tentative D call: TRBD1 (5 bases). The CDR3 has 12 amino acids. The germline V gene has CDR1 ENHRY and CDR2 SYGVKD. The germline V and J ends were trimmed by 4 bases and 5 bases, with 8 bases remaining between them. Here the CDR3 reads CAISAGPETQYF. The CDR3 DNA sequence: TGTGCCATCAGTGCAGGGCCCGAGACCCAGTACTTC.

The gene calls are TRBV19 and TRBJ2-7, with 11 bases aligning to TRBD1. Germline V CDR1 and CDR2: LNHDA, SQIVND (reference sequence). Trimming cost V 4 bases and J 0 bases; bases outside gene matches: 2. The CDR3 totals 15 residues. CDR3 residues: CASSKGQGVSYEQYF. The CDR3 nucleotides are TGTGCCAGTAGTAAGGGACAGGGGGTCTCCTACGAGCAGTACTTC. The variable domain in full, with the rest retrieved from reference TRBV19 and TRBJ2-7, is DGGITQSPKYLFRKEGQNVTLSCEQNLNHDAMYWYRQDPGQGLRLIYYSQIVNDFQKGDIAEGYSVSREKKESFPLTVTSAQKNPTAFYLCASSKGQGVSYEQYFGPGTRLTVT.